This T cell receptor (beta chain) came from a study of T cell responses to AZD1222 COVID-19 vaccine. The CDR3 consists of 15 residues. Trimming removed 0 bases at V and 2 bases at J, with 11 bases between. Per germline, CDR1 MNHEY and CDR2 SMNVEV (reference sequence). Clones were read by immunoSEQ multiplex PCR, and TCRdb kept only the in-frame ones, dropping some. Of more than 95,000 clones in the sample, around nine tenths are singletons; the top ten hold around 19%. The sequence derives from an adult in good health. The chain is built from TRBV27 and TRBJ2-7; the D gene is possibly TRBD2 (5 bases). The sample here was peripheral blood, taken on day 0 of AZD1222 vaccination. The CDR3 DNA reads TGTGCCAGCAGTTTATCGTGGCGGGTTACCTACGAGCAGTACTTC. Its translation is CASSLSWRVTYEQYF.